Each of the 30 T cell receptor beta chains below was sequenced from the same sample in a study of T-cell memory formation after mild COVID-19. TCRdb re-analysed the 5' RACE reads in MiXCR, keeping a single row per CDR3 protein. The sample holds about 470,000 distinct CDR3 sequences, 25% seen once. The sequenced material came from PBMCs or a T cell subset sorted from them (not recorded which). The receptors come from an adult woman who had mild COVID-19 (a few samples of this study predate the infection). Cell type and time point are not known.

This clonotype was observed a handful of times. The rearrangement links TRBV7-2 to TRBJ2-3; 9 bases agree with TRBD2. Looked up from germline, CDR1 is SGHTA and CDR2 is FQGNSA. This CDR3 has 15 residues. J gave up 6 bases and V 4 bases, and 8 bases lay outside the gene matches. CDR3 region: CASSSSSGVSDTQYF. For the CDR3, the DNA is TGTGCCAGCAGCTCCTCTAGCGGGGTATCCGATACGCAGTATTTT.

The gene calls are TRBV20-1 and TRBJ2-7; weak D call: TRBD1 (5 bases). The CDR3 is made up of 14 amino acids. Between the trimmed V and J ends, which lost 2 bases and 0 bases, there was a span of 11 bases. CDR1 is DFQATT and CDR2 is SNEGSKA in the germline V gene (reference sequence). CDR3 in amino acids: CSARINRFSYEQYF. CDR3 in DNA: TGCAGTGCTAGAATTAACAGGTTCTCCTACGAGCAGTACTTC.

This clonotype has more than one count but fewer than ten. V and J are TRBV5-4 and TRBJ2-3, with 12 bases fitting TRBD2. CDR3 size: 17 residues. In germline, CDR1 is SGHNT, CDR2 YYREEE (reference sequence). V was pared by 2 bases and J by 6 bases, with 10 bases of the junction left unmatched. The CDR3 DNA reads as TGTGCCAGCAGCTTAGCTAGCGGGGGGGCCGGGCCGGATACGCAGTATTTT. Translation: CASSLASGGAGPDTQYF. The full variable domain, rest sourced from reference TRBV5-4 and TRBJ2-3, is ETGVTQSPTHLIKTRGQQVTLRCSSQSGHNTVSWYQQALGQGPQFIFQYYREEENGRGNFPPRFSGLQFPNYSSELNVNALELDDSALYLCASSLASGGAGPDTQYFGPGTRLTVL.

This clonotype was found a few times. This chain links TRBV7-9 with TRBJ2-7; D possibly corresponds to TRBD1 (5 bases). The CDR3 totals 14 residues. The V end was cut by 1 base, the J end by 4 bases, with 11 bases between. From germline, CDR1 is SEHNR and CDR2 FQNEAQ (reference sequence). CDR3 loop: CASSLDSRDYEQYF. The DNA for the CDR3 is TGTGCCAGCAGCTTAGATAGCAGGGATTACGAGCAGTACTTC. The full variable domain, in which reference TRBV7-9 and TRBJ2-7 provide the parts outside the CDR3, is DTGVSQNPRHKITKRGQNVTFRCDPISEHNRLYWYRQTLGQGPEFLTYFQNEAQLEKSRLLSDRFSAERPKGSFSTLEIQRTEQGDSAMYLCASSLDSRDYEQYFGPGTRLTVT.

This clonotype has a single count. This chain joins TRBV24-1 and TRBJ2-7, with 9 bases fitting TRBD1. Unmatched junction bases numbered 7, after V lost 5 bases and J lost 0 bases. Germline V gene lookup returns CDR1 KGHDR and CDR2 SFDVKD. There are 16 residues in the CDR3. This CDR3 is CATSASPGQGSYEQYF. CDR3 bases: TGTGCCACCAGTGCCTCCCCGGGACAGGGCTCCTACGAGCAGTACTTC.

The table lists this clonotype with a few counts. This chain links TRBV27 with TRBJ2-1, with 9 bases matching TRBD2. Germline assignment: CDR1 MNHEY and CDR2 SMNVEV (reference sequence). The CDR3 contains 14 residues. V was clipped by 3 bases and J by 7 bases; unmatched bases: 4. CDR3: CASSFRREGNEQFF. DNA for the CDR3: TGTGCCAGCAGTTTCCGGCGGGAGGGTAATGAGCAGTTCTTC.

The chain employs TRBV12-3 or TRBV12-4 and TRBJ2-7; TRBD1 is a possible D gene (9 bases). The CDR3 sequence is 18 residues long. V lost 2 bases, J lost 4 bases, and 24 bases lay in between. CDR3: CASSLRPRGAGQGYEQYF. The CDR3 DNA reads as TGTGCCAGCAGTTTACGTCCGCGGGGGGCGGGACAGGGTTACGAGCAGTACTTC.

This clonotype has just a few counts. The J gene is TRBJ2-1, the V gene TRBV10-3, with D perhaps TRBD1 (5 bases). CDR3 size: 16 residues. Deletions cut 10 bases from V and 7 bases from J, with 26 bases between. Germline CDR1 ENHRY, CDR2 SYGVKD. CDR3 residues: CATATLPGPSGNEQFF. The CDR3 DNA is TGTGCCACCGCAACTCTCCCCGGGCCCTCAGGGAATGAGCAGTTCTTC.

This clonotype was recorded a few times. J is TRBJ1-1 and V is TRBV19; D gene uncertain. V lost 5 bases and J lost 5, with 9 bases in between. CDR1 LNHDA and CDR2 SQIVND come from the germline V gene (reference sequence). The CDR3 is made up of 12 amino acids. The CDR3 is CASSPHGTEAFF. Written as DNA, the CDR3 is TGTGCCAGTAGTCCCCATGGAACTGAAGCTTTCTTT.

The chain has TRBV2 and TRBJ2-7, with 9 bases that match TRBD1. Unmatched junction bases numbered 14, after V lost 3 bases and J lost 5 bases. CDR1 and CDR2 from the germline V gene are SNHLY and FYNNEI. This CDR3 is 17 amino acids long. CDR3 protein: CASSDLTGTGSVNEQYF. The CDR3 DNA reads TGTGCCAGCAGTGATCTGACAGGGACAGGGAGTGTGAACGAGCAGTACTTC.

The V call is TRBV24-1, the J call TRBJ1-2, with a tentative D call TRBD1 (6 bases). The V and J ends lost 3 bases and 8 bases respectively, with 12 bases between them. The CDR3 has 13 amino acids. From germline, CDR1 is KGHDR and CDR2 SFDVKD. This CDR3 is CATSDRNRDGYTF. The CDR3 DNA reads TGTGCCACCAGTGATCGAAACAGGGACGGCTACACCTTC.

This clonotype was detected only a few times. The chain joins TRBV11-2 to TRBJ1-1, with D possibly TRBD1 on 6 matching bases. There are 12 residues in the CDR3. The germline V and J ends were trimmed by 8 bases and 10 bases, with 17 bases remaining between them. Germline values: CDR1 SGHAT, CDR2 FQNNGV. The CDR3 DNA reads TGTGCCAGCGGCGGACAGAGGCTTGGAGCTTTCTTT. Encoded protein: CASGGQRLGAFF.

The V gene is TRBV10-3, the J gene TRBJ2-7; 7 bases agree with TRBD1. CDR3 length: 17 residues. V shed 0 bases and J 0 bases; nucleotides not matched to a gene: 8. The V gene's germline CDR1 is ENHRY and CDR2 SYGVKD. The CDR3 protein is CAISESGRTGASYEQYF. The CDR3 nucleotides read TGTGCCATCAGTGAGTCCGGGCGAACAGGGGCCTCCTACGAGCAGTACTTC.

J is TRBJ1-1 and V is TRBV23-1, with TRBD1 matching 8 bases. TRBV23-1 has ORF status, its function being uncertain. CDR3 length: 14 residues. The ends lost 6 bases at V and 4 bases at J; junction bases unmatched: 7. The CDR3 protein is CASRLDRATTEAFF. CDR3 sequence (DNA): TGCGCCAGCAGATTGGACAGGGCTACCACTGAAGCTTTCTTT.

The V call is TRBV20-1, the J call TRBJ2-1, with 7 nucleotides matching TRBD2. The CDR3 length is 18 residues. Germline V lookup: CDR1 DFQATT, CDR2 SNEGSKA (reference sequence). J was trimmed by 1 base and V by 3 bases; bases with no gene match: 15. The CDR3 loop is CSARANLERGVSYNEQFF. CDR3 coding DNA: TGCAGTGCTAGGGCAAATCTGGAGCGGGGCGTGTCCTACAATGAGCAGTTCTTC.

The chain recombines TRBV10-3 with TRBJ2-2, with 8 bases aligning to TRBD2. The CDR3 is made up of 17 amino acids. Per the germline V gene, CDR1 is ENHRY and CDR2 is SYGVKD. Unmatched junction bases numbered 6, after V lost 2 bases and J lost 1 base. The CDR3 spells CAISETVLAGNTGELFF. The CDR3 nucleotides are TGTGCCATCAGTGAGACAGTCCTAGCGGGGAACACCGGGGAGCTGTTTTTT.

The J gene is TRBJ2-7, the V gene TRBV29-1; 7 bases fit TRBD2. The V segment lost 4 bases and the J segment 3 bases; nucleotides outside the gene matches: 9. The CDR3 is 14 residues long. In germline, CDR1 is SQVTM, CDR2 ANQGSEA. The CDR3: CSVAPDTGGYEQYF. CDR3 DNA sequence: TGCAGCGTTGCACCCGACACGGGGGGCTACGAGCAGTACTTC.

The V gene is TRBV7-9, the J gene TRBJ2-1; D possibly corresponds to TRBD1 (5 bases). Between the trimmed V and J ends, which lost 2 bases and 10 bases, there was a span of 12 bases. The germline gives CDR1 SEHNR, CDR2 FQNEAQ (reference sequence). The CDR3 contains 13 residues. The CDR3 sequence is CASSLSVRAEQFF. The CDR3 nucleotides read TGTGCCAGCAGCTTAAGTGTCAGGGCAGAGCAGTTCTTC.

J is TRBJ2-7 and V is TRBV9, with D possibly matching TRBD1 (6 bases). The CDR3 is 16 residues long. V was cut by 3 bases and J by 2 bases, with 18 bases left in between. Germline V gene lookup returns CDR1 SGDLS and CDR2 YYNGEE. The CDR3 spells CASSARDRSLPYEQYF. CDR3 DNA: TGTGCCAGCAGCGCCCGAGACAGGAGCTTACCCTACGAGCAGTACTTC.

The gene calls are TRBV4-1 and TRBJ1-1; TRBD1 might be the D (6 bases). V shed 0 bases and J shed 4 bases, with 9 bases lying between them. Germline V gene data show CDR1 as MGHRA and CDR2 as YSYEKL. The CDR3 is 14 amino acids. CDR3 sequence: CASSQDRGTTEAFF. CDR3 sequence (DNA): TGCGCCAGCAGCCAAGATAGGGGGACCACTGAAGCTTTCTTT.

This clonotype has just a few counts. The CDR3 sequence: CATSDLPRGAYQETQYF. The CDR3 DNA is TGTGCCACCAGTGATTTGCCCAGGGGGGCCTACCAAGAGACCCAGTACTTC. The chain has TRBV24-1 and TRBJ2-5; D perhaps matches TRBD1 (7 bases). Germline CDR1 reads KGHDR; CDR2 reads SFDVKD. The CDR3 totals 17 residues. Trimming pared 0 bases from V and 0 bases from J, leaving 13 bases between.

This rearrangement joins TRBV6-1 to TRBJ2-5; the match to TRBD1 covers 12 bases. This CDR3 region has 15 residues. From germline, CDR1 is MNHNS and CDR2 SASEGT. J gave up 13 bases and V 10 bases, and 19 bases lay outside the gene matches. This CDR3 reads CATGPPGQGAVRGYF. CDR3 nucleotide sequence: TGTGCCACCGGACCACCGGGACAGGGGGCCGTGAGAGGGTACTTC.

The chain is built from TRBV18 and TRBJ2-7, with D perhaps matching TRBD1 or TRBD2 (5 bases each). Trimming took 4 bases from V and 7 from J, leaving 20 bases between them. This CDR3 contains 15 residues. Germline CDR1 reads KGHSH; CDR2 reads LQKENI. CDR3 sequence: CASSLTSPRGGEQYF. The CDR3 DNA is TGTGCCAGCTCACTTACCTCCCCCCGGGGCGGAGAGCAGTACTTC.

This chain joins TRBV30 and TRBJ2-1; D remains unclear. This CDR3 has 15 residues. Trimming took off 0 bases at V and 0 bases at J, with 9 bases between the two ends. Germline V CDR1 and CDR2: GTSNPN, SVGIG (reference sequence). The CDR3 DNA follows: TGTGCCTGGAGTGTGGATTCTAGCTCCTACAATGAGCAGTTCTTC. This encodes CAWSVDSSSYNEQFF.

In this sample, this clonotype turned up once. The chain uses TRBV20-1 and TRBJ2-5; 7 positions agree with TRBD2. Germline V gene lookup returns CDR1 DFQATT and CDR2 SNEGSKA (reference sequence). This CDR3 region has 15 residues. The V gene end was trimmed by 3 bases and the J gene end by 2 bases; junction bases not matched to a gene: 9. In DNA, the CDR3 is TGCAGTGCTAGGATTCCGCGGGGGAAACAAGAGACCCAGTACTTC. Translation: CSARIPRGKQETQYF.

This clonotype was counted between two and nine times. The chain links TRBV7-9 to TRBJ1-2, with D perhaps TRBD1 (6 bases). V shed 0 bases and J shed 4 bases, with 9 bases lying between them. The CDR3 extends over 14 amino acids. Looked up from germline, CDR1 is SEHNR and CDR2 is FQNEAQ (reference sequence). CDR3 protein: CASSLAVGGYGYTF. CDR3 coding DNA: TGTGCCAGCAGCTTAGCGGTAGGGGGCTATGGCTACACCTTC.

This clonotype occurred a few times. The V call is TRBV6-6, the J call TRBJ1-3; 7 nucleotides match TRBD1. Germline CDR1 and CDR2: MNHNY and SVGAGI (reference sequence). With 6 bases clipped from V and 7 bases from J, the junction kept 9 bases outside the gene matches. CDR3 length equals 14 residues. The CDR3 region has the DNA TGTGCCAGCAGGCCGACAGGGTTGGGGAACACCATATATTTT. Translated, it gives CASRPTGLGNTIYF.

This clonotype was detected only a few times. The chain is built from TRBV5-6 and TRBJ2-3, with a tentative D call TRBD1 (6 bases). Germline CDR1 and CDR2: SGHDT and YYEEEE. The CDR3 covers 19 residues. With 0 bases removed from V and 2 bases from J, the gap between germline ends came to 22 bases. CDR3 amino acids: CASSLVAGSRLGATDTQYF. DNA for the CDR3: TGTGCCAGCAGCTTGGTAGCAGGGAGTAGGTTGGGGGCCACAGATACGCAGTATTTT.

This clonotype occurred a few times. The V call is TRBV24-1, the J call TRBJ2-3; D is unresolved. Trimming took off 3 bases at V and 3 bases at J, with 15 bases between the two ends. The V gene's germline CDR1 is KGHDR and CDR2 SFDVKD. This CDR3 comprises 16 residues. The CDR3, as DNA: TGTGCCACCAGTGATCCCTCAAACGCACTGACAGATACGCAGTATTTT. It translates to CATSDPSNALTDTQYF.

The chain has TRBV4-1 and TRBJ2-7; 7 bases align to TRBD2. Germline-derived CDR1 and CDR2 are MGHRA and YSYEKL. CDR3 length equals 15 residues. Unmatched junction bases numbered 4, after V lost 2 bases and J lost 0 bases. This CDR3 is CASSQPREGSYEQYF. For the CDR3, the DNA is TGCGCCAGCAGCCAACCTAGGGAGGGCTCCTACGAGCAGTACTTC.